Following are 8 T cell receptor beta chains from one sample sequenced in a study of T cells after yellow fever vaccination. TCRdb fed the 5' RACE reads into MiXCR, producing one record per CDR3 protein. Among around 340,000 distinct CDR3 sequences, roughly 9.4% were seen once, and the ten largest hold approximately 18%. The sequencing used PBMCs, collected on the day of the first yellow fever vaccination. The receptors originated from a man aged 18 to 30 who received the YFV17D yellow fever vaccine.

This clonotype has more than one count but fewer than ten. J is TRBJ1-2 and V is TRBV4-2; D is uncertain. The CDR3 consists of 14 residues. Germline V gene lookup returns CDR1 LGHNA and CDR2 YNFKEQ. V was shortened by 0 bases and J by 5 bases, with 10 bases between the two germline ends. The CDR3 DNA reads TGTGCCAGCAGCCAAGATAAATTTCCTTATGGCTACACCTTC. This translates into CASSQDKFPYGYTF.

In its sample, this clonotype was seen a few times. V is TRBV5-4 and J is TRBJ2-3, with 7 nucleotides matching TRBD2. Germline V gene lookup returns CDR1 SGHNT and CDR2 YYREEE (reference sequence). The V and J ends lost 4 bases and 1 base, in that order; junction bases with no gene match: 9. The CDR3 loop spans 16 amino acids. In nucleotides, the CDR3 is TGTGCCAGCAGCAATCCCATAGCGGGCCGCACAGATACGCAGTATTTT. It encodes CASSNPIAGRTDTQYF. The variable domain in full, completed from reference TRBV5-4 and TRBJ2-3, reads ETGVTQSPTHLIKTRGQQVTLRCSSQSGHNTVSWYQQALGQGPQFIFQYYREEENGRGNFPPRFSGLQFPNYSSELNVNALELDDSALYLCASSNPIAGRTDTQYFGPGTRLTVL.

This clonotype was detected once. One end of the junction fails to match germline, which may point to a read error. The V call is TRBV4-3, the J call TRBJ1-4; 7 bases fit TRBD1. This CDR3 has 14 residues. The germline CDR1 and CDR2 sequences are LGHNA and YSLEER. CDR3 region: CASSRRDSNEILFF. The CDR3 DNA is TGCGCCAGCAGCCGCCGGGACAGCAATGAAATACTGTTTTTT.

There are a few counts of this clonotype. This sequence joins TRBV5-6 and TRBJ1-6; D unclear. The V end lost 3 bases, the J end lost 12 bases, and 19 bases lay between the germline ends. This CDR3 is built from 15 residues. Germline CDR1 is SGHDT and CDR2 is YYEEEE. Written as DNA, the CDR3 is TGTGCCAGCAGCTCCCAAGACCTCGCCTTAGGACCCCTCCACTTT. Protein product: CASSSQDLALGPLHF.

This clonotype was counted only a few times. The V gene is TRBV20-1, the J gene TRBJ2-1; 10 bases match TRBD2. V shed 6 bases and J 4 bases; nucleotides not matched to a gene: 6. The CDR3 is made up of 14 amino acids. Germline CDR1 DFQATT, CDR2 SNEGSKA (reference sequence). CDR3 coding DNA: TGCAGTGCAGAGGGACTAGCGTTATACAATGAGCAGTTCTTC. Its protein product is CSAEGLALYNEQFF.

The chain is built from TRBV6-1 and TRBJ2-7; 8 nucleotides match TRBD2. CDR3 size: 14 residues. V lost 2 bases and J lost 6; bases outside the gene matches: 6. CDR1 MNHNS and CDR2 SASEGT come from the germline V gene. CDR3 in amino acids: CASSEIALAGEQYV. The CDR3 coding sequence is TGTGCCAGCAGTGAAATAGCCCTAGCGGGCGAGCAGTACGTC.

This clonotype appeared a few times. V is TRBV11-2 and J is TRBJ1-4; D call uncertain. V dropped 1 base and J dropped 4 bases, with 13 bases sitting between them. Germline V gene data show CDR1 as SGHAT and CDR2 as FQNNGV. The CDR3 is made up of 16 amino acids. The CDR3 DNA is TGTGCCAGCAGCTTAGTGGGTCGGCCAAGTAATGAAAAACTGTTTTTT. This sequence encodes CASSLVGRPSNEKLFF.

This clonotype was recorded at least ten times. The V and J genes are TRBV29-1 and TRBJ1-4, with a possible D match to TRBD1 (5 bases). The germline V and J ends were trimmed by 1 base and 4 bases, with 13 bases remaining between them. This CDR3 comprises 15 residues. Germline assignment: CDR1 SQVTM and CDR2 ANQGSEA. CDR3 amino acids: CSVEGSTENNEKLFF. The CDR3 nucleotides read TGCAGCGTTGAAGGTTCGACAGAGAATAATGAAAAACTGTTTTTT.